This TCR beta chain was observed in a study of T-cell reconstitution after alpha-beta-depleted transplantation in children (dated by TCRdb to about 2016). Regarding the study in general: Using TCR repertoire profiling, the study quantitatively followed how T-cell immune reconstitution unfolded in children after TCRalphabeta/CD19-depleted allogeneic hematopoietic cell transplantation. Overall study results and their limits: In some patients, the high TCRbeta diversity seen at day 60 was put down to recipient T cells and intrathymic progenitors that had survived conditioning. Over the following months the frequencies of hyperexpanded clones went down, and after one year T-cell counts and TCRbeta diversity were mostly credited to newly produced T cells. The apparently early recovery of alphabetaT-cell counts about two months after transplant reportedly depended on only several hundred rapidly expanded clones that came from non-depleted graft cells.

CDR1 and CDR2, looked up from the germline V gene, are MDHEN and SYDVKM. Trimming costs V 6 bases and J 9 bases, and their ends lie 21 bases apart. Taken from cysteine to phenylalanine, the CDR3 has 14 residues. Of all the DNA, just the CDR3 is kept, 42 bases in frame from base 1. This clonotype was seen a few times. The clone's antigen remains unknown. Base quality data are lacking; no much larger clone is found one base away. The library relied on PCR. Sequencer: Illumina HiSeq 2500. TCR libraries were prepared with molecular barcoding, using unique molecular identifiers to normalize TCRbeta repertoire quantification. The public reads were run again by TCRdb, first through fastp at Q25 and then through MiXCR, and only productive beta chains were kept. Each entry merges the rows of one CDR3 protein and shows their most common DNA and genes. This sample holds fewer than 700,000 distinct CDR3 sequences; approximately 13% were observed only once. The ten largest clones capture about 2% of the sample.

The treatment or condition tag for this specimen amounts to: allogeneic hematopoietic cell transplantation with graft depleted of TCRalphabeta T cells and CD19 B cells. The children who served as transplant recipients had been given grafts of TCRalphabeta/CD19-depleted allogeneic hematopoietic cells. This specimen consisted of PBMCs, mostly from graft donor cells, obtained 360 days after TCRalphabeta/CD19-depleted stem cell transplant. The sequence derives from a male patient aged 10 to 17 who had a stem cell transplant for acute myeloid leukemia, so the T cells may come from the graft donor. The sequence is built from TRBV28 and TRBJ2-7; no D gene can be assigned with confidence. The CDR3 protein: CASSLRVRVFWQYF. In nucleotide form, the sequence is TGTGCCAGCAGCCTCAGAGTCCGGGTCTTCTGGCAGTACTTC.